This T cell receptor (beta chain) was sequenced during a study of T cell responses to AZD1222 COVID-19 vaccine. Study observations and caveats: Across the whole spike, CD4 TCRs peaked at regions 160-218 and 743-854. Among spike-specific TCRs, nearly half reportedly target unmutated variant regions.

Regarding this clone: What it binds is not known.

Sequencing was performed with immunoSEQ multiplex PCR; in TCRdb, only in-frame clones are kept and a portion is missing. The sample records some 99,000 clones, about 88% being singletons. The CDR3 is made up of 12 amino acids. Losses at the gene ends were 6 bases for V and 10 bases for J; bases not matched to a gene: 11. Germline CDR1 is SQVTM and CDR2 is ANQGSEA. This receptor was taken from an adult in good health. This chain joins TRBV29-1 and TRBJ1-2, with 7 bases identical to TRBD1. Here the sequenced sample was peripheral blood, taken on day 0 of AZD1222 vaccination. CDR3 nucleotides: TGCAGCGTGTTACAGGGGACGGGTTTCTACACCTTC. It codes for CSVLQGTGFYTF.